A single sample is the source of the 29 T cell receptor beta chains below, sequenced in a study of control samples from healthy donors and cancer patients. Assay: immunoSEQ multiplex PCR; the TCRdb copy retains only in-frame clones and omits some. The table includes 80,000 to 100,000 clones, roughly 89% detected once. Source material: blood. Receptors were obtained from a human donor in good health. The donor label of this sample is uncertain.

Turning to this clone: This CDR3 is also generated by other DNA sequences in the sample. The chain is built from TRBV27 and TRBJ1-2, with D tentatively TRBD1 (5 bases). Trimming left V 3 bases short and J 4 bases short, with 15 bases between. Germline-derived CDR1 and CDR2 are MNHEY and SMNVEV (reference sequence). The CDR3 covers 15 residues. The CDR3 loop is CASSLVEGAIYGYTF. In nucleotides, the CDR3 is TGTGCCAGCAGTTTGGTTGAAGGGGCAATCTATGGCTACACCTTC.

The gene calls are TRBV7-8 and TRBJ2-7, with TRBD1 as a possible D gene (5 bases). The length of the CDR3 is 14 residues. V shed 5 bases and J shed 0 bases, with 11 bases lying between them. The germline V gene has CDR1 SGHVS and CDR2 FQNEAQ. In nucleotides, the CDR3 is TGTGCCAGCAGCCTAAGGGGCCTCTCCTACGAGCAGTACTTC. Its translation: CASSLRGLSYEQYF.

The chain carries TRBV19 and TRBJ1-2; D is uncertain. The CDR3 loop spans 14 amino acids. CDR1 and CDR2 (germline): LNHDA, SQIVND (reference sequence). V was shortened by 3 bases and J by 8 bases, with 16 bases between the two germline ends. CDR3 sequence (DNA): TGTGCCAGTAGTATCAGGCCCAAGAAGGACGGCTACACCTTC. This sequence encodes CASSIRPKKDGYTF.

The CDR3 DNA follows: TGTGCCAGCAGCCGCGCCGGACTAGCGGGGGGCCCCCTCACCTACAATGAGCAGTTCTTC. This sequence encodes CASSRAGLAGGPLTYNEQFF. The genes are TRBV7-6 and TRBJ2-1; 14 positions agree with TRBD2. The length of the CDR3 is 20 residues. Germline V lookup: CDR1 SGHVS, CDR2 FNYEAQ. With V trimmed by 5 bases and J by 2 bases, 14 bases remained unmatched.

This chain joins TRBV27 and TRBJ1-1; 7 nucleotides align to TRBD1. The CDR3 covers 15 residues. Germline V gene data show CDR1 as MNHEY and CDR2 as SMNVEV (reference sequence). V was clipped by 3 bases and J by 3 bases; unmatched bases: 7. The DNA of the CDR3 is TGTGCCAGCAGTTTTAAAGACAGGGCGGACACTGAAGCTTTCTTT. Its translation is CASSFKDRADTEAFF.

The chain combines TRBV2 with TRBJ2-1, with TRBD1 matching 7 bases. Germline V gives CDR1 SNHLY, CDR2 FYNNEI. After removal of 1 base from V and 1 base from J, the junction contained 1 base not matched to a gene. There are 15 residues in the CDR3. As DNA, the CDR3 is TGTGCCAGCAGTGAAGGACAGGGATCCTACAATGAGCAGTTCTTC. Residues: CASSEGQGSYNEQFF.

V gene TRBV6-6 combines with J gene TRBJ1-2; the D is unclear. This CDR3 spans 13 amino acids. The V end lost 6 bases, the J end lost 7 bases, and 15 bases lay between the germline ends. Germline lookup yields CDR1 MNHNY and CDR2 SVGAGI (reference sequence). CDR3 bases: TGTGCCAGCAGCAGGCACTGGCGGGGTGGCTACACCTTC. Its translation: CASSRHWRGGYTF.

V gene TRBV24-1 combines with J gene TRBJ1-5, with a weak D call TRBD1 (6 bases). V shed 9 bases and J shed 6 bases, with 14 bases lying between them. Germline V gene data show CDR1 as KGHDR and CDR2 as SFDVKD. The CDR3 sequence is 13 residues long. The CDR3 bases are TGTGCCACCGGGGCGCAGGGGACTCAGCCCCAGCATTTT. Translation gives CATGAQGTQPQHF.

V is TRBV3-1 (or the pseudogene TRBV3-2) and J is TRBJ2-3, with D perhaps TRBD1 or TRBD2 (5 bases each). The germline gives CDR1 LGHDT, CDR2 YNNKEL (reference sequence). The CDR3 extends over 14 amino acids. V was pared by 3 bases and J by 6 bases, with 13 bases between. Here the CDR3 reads CASSHGTPGDTQYF. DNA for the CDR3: TGTGCCAGCAGCCACGGGACCCCCGGGGATACGCAGTATTTT.

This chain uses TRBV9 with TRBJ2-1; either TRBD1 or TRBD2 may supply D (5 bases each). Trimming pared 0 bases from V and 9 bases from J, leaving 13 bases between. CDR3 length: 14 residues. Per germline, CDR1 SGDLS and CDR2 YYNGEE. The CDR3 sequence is CASSVAGIGGEQFF. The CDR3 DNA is TGTGCCAGCAGCGTAGCCGGGATTGGGGGTGAGCAGTTCTTC.

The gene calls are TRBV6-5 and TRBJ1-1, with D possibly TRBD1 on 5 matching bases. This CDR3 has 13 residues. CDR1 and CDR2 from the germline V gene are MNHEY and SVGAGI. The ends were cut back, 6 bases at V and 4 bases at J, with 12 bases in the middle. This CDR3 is CASSAGRSTEAFF. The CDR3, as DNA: TGTGCCAGCAGCGCGGGGCGGTCCACTGAAGCTTTCTTT.

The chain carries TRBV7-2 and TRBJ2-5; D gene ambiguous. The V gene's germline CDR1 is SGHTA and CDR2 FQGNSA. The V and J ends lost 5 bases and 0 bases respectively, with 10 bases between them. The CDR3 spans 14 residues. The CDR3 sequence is CASSLRGHQETQYF. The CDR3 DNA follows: TGTGCCAGCAGCCTGCGCGGCCACCAAGAGACCCAGTACTTC.

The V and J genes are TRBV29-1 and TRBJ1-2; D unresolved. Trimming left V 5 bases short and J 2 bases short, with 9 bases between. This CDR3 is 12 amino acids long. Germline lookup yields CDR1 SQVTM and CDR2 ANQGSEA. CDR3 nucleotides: TGCAGCGTTAGTCAGGAAAACTATGGCTACACCTTC. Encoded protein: CSVSQENYGYTF.

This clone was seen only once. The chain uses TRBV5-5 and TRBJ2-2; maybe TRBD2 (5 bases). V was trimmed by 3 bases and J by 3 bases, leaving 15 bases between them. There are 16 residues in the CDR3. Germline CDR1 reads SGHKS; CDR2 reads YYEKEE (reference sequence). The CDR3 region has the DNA TGTGCCAGCAGCTCTTTCCAGACTACCTACACCGGGGAGCTGTTTTTT. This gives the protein CASSSFQTTYTGELFF. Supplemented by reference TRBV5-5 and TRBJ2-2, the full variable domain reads DAGVTQSPTHLIKTRGQQVTLRCSPISGHKSVSWYQQVLGQGPQFIFQYYEKEERGRGNFPDRFSARQFPNYSSELNVNALLLGDSALYLCASSSFQTTYTGELFFGEGSRLTVL.

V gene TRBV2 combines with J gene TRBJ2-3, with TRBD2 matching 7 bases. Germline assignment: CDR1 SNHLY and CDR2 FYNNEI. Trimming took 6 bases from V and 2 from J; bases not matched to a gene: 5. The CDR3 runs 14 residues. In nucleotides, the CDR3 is TGTGCCAGCAGCGGGGGGTTGAACACAGATACGCAGTATTTT. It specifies CASSGGLNTDTQYF. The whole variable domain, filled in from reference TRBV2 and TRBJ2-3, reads EPEVTQTPSHQVTQMGQEVILRCVPISNHLYFYWYRQILGQKVEFLVSFYNNEISEKSEIFDDQFSVERPDGSNFTLKIRSTKLEDSAMYFCASSGGLNTDTQYFGPGTRLTVL.

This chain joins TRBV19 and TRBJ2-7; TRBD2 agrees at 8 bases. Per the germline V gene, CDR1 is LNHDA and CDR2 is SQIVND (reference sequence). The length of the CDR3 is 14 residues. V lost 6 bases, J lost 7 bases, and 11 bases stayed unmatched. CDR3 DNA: TGTGCCAGTAGGAGCGGGGGAGCCTTAGGAGAGCAGTACTTC. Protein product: CASRSGGALGEQYF.

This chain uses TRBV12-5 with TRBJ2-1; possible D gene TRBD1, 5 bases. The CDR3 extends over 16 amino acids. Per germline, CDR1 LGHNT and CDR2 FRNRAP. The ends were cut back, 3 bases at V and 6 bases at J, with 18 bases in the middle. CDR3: CASGFRTGSQGNEQFF. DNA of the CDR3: TGTGCTAGTGGTTTTCGAACAGGAAGTCAAGGCAATGAGCAGTTCTTC.

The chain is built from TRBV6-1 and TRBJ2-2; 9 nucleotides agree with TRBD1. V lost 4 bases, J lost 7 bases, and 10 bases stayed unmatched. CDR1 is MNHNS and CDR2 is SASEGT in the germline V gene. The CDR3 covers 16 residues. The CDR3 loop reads CASSGSTGGTVGELFF. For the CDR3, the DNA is TGTGCCAGCAGTGGGTCGACAGGGGGAACAGTCGGGGAGCTGTTTTTT.

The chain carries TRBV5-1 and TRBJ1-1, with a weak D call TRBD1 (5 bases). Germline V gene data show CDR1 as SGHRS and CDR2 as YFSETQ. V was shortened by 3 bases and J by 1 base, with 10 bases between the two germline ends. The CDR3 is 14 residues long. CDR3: CASSSRGQNTEAFF. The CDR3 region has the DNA TGCGCCAGCAGCTCAAGGGGCCAGAACACTGAAGCTTTCTTT.

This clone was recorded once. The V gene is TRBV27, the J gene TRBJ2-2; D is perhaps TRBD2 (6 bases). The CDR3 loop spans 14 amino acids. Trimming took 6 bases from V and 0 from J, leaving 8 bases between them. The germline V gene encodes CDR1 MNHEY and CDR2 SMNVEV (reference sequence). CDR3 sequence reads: CASSPSANTGELFF. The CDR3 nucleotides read TGTGCCAGCAGCCCTAGCGCGAACACCGGGGAGCTGTTTTTT.

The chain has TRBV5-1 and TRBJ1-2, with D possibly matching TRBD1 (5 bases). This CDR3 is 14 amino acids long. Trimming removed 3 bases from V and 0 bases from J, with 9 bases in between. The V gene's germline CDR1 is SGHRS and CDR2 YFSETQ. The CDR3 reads CASSWGNTNYGYTF. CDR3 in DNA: TGCGCCAGCAGCTGGGGGAACACTAACTATGGCTACACCTTC.

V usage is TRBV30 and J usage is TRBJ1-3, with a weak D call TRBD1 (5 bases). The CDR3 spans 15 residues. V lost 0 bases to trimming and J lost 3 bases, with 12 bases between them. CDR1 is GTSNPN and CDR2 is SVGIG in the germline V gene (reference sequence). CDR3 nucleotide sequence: TGTGCCTGGAGTGTAGACAGCTGGGGTGGAAACACCATATATTTT. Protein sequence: CAWSVDSWGGNTIYF.

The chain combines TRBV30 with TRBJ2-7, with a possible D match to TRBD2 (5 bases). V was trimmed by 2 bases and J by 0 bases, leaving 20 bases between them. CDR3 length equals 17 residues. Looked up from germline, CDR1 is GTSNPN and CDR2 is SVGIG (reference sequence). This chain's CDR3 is CAWSCEGSPSSSYEQYV. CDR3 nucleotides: TGTGCCTGGAGTTGCGAGGGTTCCCCTTCTTCCTCCTACGAGCAGTACGTC.

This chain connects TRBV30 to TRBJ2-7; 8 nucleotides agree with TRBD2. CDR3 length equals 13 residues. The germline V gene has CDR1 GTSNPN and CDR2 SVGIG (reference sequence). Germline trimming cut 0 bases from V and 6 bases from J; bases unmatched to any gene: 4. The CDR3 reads CAWSVGTRFEQYF. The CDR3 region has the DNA TGTGCCTGGAGTGTCGGGACTAGGTTCGAGCAGTACTTC. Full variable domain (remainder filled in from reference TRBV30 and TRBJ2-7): SQTIHQWPATLVQPVGSPLSLECTVEGTSNPNLYWYRQAAGRGLQLLFYSVGIGQISSEVPQNLSASRPQDRQFILSSKKLLLSDSGFYLCAWSVGTRFEQYFGPGTRLTVT.

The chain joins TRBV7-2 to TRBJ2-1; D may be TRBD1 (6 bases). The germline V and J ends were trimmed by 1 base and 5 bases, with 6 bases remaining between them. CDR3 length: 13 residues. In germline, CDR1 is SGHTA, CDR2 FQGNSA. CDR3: CASSLDRDNEQFF. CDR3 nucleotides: TGTGCCAGCAGCTTAGACAGGGACAATGAGCAGTTCTTC.

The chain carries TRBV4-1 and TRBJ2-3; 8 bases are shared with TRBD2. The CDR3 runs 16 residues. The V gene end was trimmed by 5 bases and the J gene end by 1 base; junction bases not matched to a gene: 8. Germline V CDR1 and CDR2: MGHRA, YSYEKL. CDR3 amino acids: CASSSPGAGGTDTQYF. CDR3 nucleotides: TGCGCCAGCAGCTCCCCAGGAGCGGGAGGCACAGATACGCAGTATTTT.

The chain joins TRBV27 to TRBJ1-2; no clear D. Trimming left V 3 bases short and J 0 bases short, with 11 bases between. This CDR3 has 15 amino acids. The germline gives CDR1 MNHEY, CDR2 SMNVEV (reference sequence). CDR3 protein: CASSFEKNSNYGYTF. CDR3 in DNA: TGTGCCAGCAGTTTCGAGAAAAACTCTAACTATGGCTACACCTTC.

The CDR3 protein is CASSSPALGGNTIYF. For the CDR3, the DNA is TGTGCCAGCAGTTCTCCGGCCCTAGGAGGAAACACCATATATTTT. The chain joins TRBV6-5 to TRBJ1-3; D not certain. In germline, CDR1 is MNHEY, CDR2 SVGAGI. The length of the CDR3 is 15 residues. Trimming removed 4 bases at V and 4 bases at J, with 14 bases between.

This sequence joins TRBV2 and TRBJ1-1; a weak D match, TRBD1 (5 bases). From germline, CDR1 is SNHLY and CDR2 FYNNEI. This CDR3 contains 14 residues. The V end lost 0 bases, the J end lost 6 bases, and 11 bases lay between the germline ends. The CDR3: CASSEASGAAEAFF. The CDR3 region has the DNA TGTGCCAGCAGTGAAGCGTCCGGGGCGGCTGAAGCTTTCTTT.